This T cell receptor beta chain was recovered during a study of blood T cells in healthy people across ages. To note about this clonotype: Its specificity is unknown.

Findings and caveats of the study: With unsorted PBMCs, a conclusive comparison of naive versus antigen-experienced cells was not possible. The study found TCR beta diversity correlated strongly with naive T cell percentage.

Looked up from germline, CDR1 is DFQATT and CDR2 is SNEGSKA (reference sequence). The CDR3 totals 16 residues. The V gene lost 0 bases and the J gene lost 0 bases, with 13 bases spanning the gap. Peripheral blood, about 10 milliliters per donor, was collected. A second PCR, run for 7 to 11 cycles, used a sample-barcoded 5' primer plus a J-beta primer mix. A 12-random-nucleotide template-switch adaptor tagged each cDNA molecule. TCRdb itself ran the 5' RACE reads through MiXCR, one entry per CDR3 protein. The sample has some 790,000 distinct CDR3 sequences; around 26% are singletons. This rearrangement joins TRBV20-1 to TRBJ2-3; D gene uncertain. The specimen sequenced was blood. The receptor was derived from a woman at least 80 years old in good health. This chain's CDR3 is CSARDLNLFSTDTQYF. DNA of the CDR3: TGCAGTGCTAGAGATCTCAACCTTTTCAGCACAGATACGCAGTATTTT.